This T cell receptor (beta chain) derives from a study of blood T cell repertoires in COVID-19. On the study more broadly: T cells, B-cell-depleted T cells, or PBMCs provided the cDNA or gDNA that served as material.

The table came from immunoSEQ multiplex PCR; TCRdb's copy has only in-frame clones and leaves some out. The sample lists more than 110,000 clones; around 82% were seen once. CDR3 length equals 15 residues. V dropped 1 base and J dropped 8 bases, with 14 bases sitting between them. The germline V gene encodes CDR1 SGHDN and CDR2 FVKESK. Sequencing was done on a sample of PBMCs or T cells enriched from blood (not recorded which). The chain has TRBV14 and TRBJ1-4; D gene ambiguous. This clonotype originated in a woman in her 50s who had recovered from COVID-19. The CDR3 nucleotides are TGTGCCAGCAGCCAAGCAGGAGGAAAAGCCGAAAAACTGTTTTTT. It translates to CASSQAGGKAEKLFF.